What follows are 27 T cell receptor beta chains derived from one specimen sequenced in a study of Ad26.COV2.S vaccination and SARS-CoV-2 variants. TCRdb's copy holds only in-frame clones and misses some; the assay was immunoSEQ multiplex PCR. Among approximately 480,000 clones listed, around nine tenths were seen once. Treatment described: roughly 20 received Ad26.COV2.S at low or high dose, single or two shots; roughly 5 received placebo; per-sample allocation not given. It was on day 63 after the first vaccine or placebo injection that samples were taken. This sample comprised peripheral blood, obtained in a trial of Ad26.COV2.S vaccine versus placebo. These receptors came from a person aged 18 to 59 who received the Ad26.COV2.S COVID-19 vaccine or a placebo.

The chain has TRBV5-1 and TRBJ2-1; 8 bases map to TRBD2. The V gene end was trimmed by 2 bases and the J gene end by 4 bases; junction bases not matched to a gene: 14. The CDR3 spans 18 residues. CDR1 is SGHRS, CDR2 YFSETQ, per germline. DNA for the CDR3: TGCGCCAGCAGCTTCGGGTTGCAAGCGGGAGAGGAGTACAATGAGCAGTTCTTC. Translation gives CASSFGLQAGEEYNEQFF.

This sequence joins TRBV5-1 and TRBJ2-7; no reliable D call. Trimming removed 0 bases from V and 6 bases from J, with 13 bases in between. The CDR3 has 14 residues. Germline CDR1 reads SGHRS; CDR2 reads YFSETQ. The CDR3 loop reads CASSLAVSPLEQYF. CDR3 bases: TGCGCCAGCAGCTTGGCGGTATCACCCCTCGAGCAGTACTTC. The variable domain in full, completed from reference TRBV5-1 and TRBJ2-7, reads KAGVTQTPRYLIKTRGQQVTLSCSPISGHRSVSWYQQTPGQGLQFLFEYFSETQRNKGNFPGRFSGRQFSNSRSEMNVSTLELGDSALYLCASSLAVSPLEQYFGPGTRLTVT.

CDR3: CASSRGWSFGNQPQHF. Written as DNA, the CDR3 is TGTGCCAGTAGTCGGGGGTGGAGCTTTGGCAATCAGCCCCAGCATTTT. The rearrangement links TRBV19 to TRBJ1-5; D perhaps matches TRBD1 (5 bases). Germline V gene lookup returns CDR1 LNHDA and CDR2 SQIVND (reference sequence). The CDR3 is 16 residues long. V was pared by 5 bases and J by 2 bases, with 16 bases between.

This chain joins TRBV3-1 (or the pseudogene TRBV3-2) and TRBJ2-2, with 12 positions matching TRBD2. CDR3 length: 17 residues. The V gene's germline CDR1 is LGHDT and CDR2 YNNKEL (reference sequence). The junction had 6 bases not matched to a gene; V was cut back by 2 bases and J by 5 bases. DNA of the CDR3: TGTGCCAGCAGCCAAACCGCTAGCGGGAGGGCTACCGGGGAGCTGTTTTTT. Its protein is CASSQTASGRATGELFF.

The chain links TRBV30 to TRBJ2-7; 7 positions match TRBD1. The CDR3 totals 12 residues. The germline CDR1 and CDR2 sequences are GTSNPN and SVGIG (reference sequence). V shed 6 bases, J shed 3 bases, and the junction held 5 bases outside the gene matches. This CDR3 is CACHPGGYEQYF. The CDR3 DNA reads TGTGCCTGCCACCCAGGGGGCTACGAGCAGTACTTC.

The CDR3 loop is CASSRRGFDTDTQYF. The CDR3 DNA reads as TGTGCCAGCAGTCGGAGGGGGTTTGACACAGATACGCAGTATTTT. The chain carries TRBV11-2 and TRBJ2-3, with D perhaps given as TRBD1 or TRBD2 (6 bases each). Trimming removed 6 bases from V and 2 bases from J, with 15 bases in between. Germline V gene lookup returns CDR1 SGHAT and CDR2 FQNNGV. The CDR3 runs 15 residues.

The V call is TRBV28, the J call TRBJ2-5; 9 nucleotides line up with TRBD2. Trimming at V came to 5 bases and at J to 4 bases, leaving 11 bases not matched to a gene. CDR1 MDHEN and CDR2 SYDVKM come from the germline V gene. The CDR3 sequence is 16 residues long. CDR3 bases: TGTGCCAGCAGTCCACGGGGCGCGGGAGGGCCAGAGACCCAGTACTTC. It translates to CASSPRGAGGPETQYF.

The J gene is TRBJ2-5, the V gene TRBV5-8; 10 bases are a match to TRBD1. The junction had 1 base not matched to a gene; V was cut back by 0 bases and J by 2 bases. Germline CDR1 SGHTS, CDR2 YDEGEE. The CDR3 runs to 15 residues. Here the CDR3 reads CASSLGDRGQETQYF. CDR3 in DNA: TGTGCCAGCAGCTTGGGGGACAGGGGACAAGAGACCCAGTACTTC. Full variable domain (remainder filled in from reference TRBV5-8 and TRBJ2-5): EAGVTQSPTHLIKTRGQQATLRCSPISGHTSVYWYQQALGLGLQFLLWYDEGEERNRGNFPPRFSGRQFPNYSSELNVNALELEDSALYLCASSLGDRGQETQYFGPGTRLLVL.

The V and J genes are TRBV20-1 and TRBJ2-7; TRBD2 agrees at 9 bases. Germline assignment: CDR1 DFQATT and CDR2 SNEGSKA (reference sequence). Trimming took 3 bases from V and 0 from J; bases not matched to a gene: 3. The CDR3 is 14 amino acids. Written as DNA, the CDR3 is TGCAGTGCTAGTGGGACTAGCAGCTCCTACGAGCAGTACTTC. Translation gives CSASGTSSSYEQYF.

This sequence joins TRBV19 and TRBJ1-5, with D unresolved. Germline lookup yields CDR1 LNHDA and CDR2 SQIVND (reference sequence). Between the trimmed V and J ends, which lost 5 bases and 6 bases, there was a span of 8 bases. The CDR3 is made up of 12 amino acids. The CDR3 loop reads CASSLLGQPQHF. DNA of the CDR3: TGTGCCAGTAGTCTCCTGGGTCAGCCCCAGCATTTT.

This clone was counted a single time. This chain connects TRBV19 to TRBJ1-3, with D possibly TRBD1 on 5 matching bases. The CDR3 spans 12 residues. V was shortened by 10 bases and J by 4 bases, with 11 bases between the two germline ends. CDR1 and CDR2 from the germline V gene are LNHDA and SQIVND (reference sequence). The CDR3, as DNA: TGTGCCACCGGGACGACCGGAAACACCATATATTTT. As protein: CATGTTGNTIYF.

This clone was recorded a few times. The chain recombines TRBV11-3 with TRBJ2-3; 9 positions agree with TRBD1. With 5 bases clipped from V and 2 bases from J, the junction kept 5 bases outside the gene matches. The length of the CDR3 is 15 residues. CDR1 is SGHNT, CDR2 YENEEA, per germline. This chain's CDR3 is CASSPGTGITDTQYF. The CDR3 nucleotides are TGTGCCAGCAGCCCCGGGACAGGGATCACAGATACGCAGTATTTT. Supplemented by reference TRBV11-3 and TRBJ2-3, the full variable domain reads EAGVVQSPRYKIIEKKQPVAFWCNPISGHNTLYWYLQNLGQGPELLIRYENEEAVDDSQLPKDRFSAERLKGVDSTLKIQPAELGDSAVYLCASSPGTGITDTQYFGPGTRLTVL.

This clone was seen a single time. This rearrangement joins TRBV19 to TRBJ1-5; TRBD1 aligns across 8 bases. The CDR3 extends over 16 amino acids. Germline V lookup: CDR1 LNHDA, CDR2 SQIVND (reference sequence). The V gene end was trimmed by 5 bases and the J gene end by 2 bases; junction bases not matched to a gene: 8. CDR3 nucleotides: TGTGCCAGTAGTGGACCCGGACAGGGACGCAATCAGCCCCAGCATTTT. Amino acid sequence: CASSGPGQGRNQPQHF. The full variable domain, rest sourced from reference TRBV19 and TRBJ1-5, is DGGITQSPKYLFRKEGQNVTLSCEQNLNHDAMYWYRQDPGQGLRLIYYSQIVNDFQKGDIAEGYSVSREKKESFPLTVTSAQKNPTAFYLCASSGPGQGRNQPQHFGDGTRLSIL.

The chain couples TRBV7-2 to TRBJ2-7, with no clear D. The CDR3 has 12 amino acids. V dropped 4 bases and J dropped 6 bases, with 10 bases sitting between them. Germline loops: CDR1 SGHTA, CDR2 FQGNSA. The CDR3 DNA follows: TGTGCCAGCAGCTCACCCTACGGCGAGCAGTACTTC. It encodes CASSSPYGEQYF.

This clone was seen only once. The chain employs TRBV19 and TRBJ2-5, with D perhaps matching TRBD1 (6 bases). The CDR3 consists of 14 residues. Per germline, CDR1 LNHDA and CDR2 SQIVND (reference sequence). Trimming took off 8 bases at V and 4 bases at J, with 17 bases between the two ends. The CDR3 DNA is TGTGCCAGTTCCTCTAGGGGCAGGGGAGAGACCCAGTACTTC. Translation gives CASSSRGRGETQYF.

V gene TRBV5-1 combines with J gene TRBJ2-1, with D perhaps TRBD1 or TRBD2 (5 bases each). This CDR3 comprises 14 residues. The V and J ends lost 4 bases and 12 bases respectively, with 20 bases between them. CDR1 and CDR2 (germline): SGHRS, YFSETQ. CDR3 nucleotide sequence: TGCGCCAGCAGCCCCACCCTAGGGACCGTGGTGCAGTTCTTC. It codes for CASSPTLGTVVQFF. The variable domain in full, with the rest retrieved from reference TRBV5-1 and TRBJ2-1, is KAGVTQTPRYLIKTRGQQVTLSCSPISGHRSVSWYQQTPGQGLQFLFEYFSETQRNKGNFPGRFSGRQFSNSRSEMNVSTLELGDSALYLCASSPTLGTVVQFFGPGTRLTVL.

V gene TRBV3-1 (or the pseudogene TRBV3-2) combines with J gene TRBJ2-1, with 7 bases lining up with TRBD2. CDR1 is LGHDT, CDR2 YNNKEL, per germline (reference sequence). This CDR3 comprises 12 residues. V lost 1 base and J lost 12; bases outside the gene matches: 3. The CDR3 nucleotides read TGTGCCAGCAGCCAAGGGGCGGGGGTGCAGTTCTTC. It codes for CASSQGAGVQFF.

The chain couples TRBV28 to TRBJ2-3, with 9 bases that match TRBD2. Trimming at V came to 7 bases and at J to 2 bases, leaving 7 bases not matched to a gene. The germline V gene has CDR1 MDHEN and CDR2 SYDVKM. The CDR3 spans 15 residues. As DNA, the CDR3 is TGTGCCAGCACCCAAAGCGGGAGGCTCACAGATACGCAGTATTTT. This gives the protein CASTQSGRLTDTQYF.

The chain joins TRBV5-1 to TRBJ1-2; D possibly corresponds to TRBD1 (6 bases). Germline CDR1 is SGHRS and CDR2 is YFSETQ. The V gene lost 4 bases and the J gene lost 5 bases, with 18 bases spanning the gap. CDR3 length: 15 amino acids. The CDR3 nucleotides are TGCGCCAGCAGCGTGGGACACCTTCAATCGTATGGCTACACCTTC. Residues: CASSVGHLQSYGYTF.

J is TRBJ2-1 and V is TRBV9; 12 nucleotides match TRBD2. CDR1 SGDLS and CDR2 YYNGEE come from the germline V gene. Trimming cost V 4 bases and J 1 base; bases outside gene matches: 6. The CDR3 sequence is 17 residues long. The CDR3 coding sequence is TGTGCCAGCAGCTCATGGACTAGCGGGATGTCCTACAATGAGCAGTTCTTC. Translation: CASSSWTSGMSYNEQFF.

The chain carries TRBV27 and TRBJ2-1; 13 bases map to TRBD2. The CDR3 has 18 residues. Trimming at V came to 5 bases and at J to 4 bases, leaving 11 bases not matched to a gene. CDR1 is MNHEY and CDR2 is SMNVEV in the germline V gene (reference sequence). DNA for the CDR3: TGTGCCAGCAGTCCAATCGGGACTAGCGGGATACTTTACAATGAGCAGTTCTTC. Translated: CASSPIGTSGILYNEQFF.

J is TRBJ2-7 and V is TRBV6-5; TRBD1 agrees at 7 bases. V trimming: 4 bases; J trimming: 3 bases; junction bases outside the gene matches: 12. The CDR3 length is 16 residues. CDR1 is MNHEY and CDR2 is SVGAGI in the germline V gene. The CDR3 sequence: CASSFLPQTGIYEQYF. DNA for the CDR3: TGTGCCAGCAGTTTCCTCCCTCAGACAGGGATCTACGAGCAGTACTTC.

This clone was counted only a few times. The chain is built from TRBV7-9 and TRBJ1-5; TRBD1 aligns across 7 bases. J gave up 7 bases and V 5 bases, and 8 bases lay outside the gene matches. Germline assignment: CDR1 SEHNR and CDR2 FQNEAQ (reference sequence). The CDR3 extends over 14 amino acids. This CDR3 is CASSPDRVRQPQHF. The CDR3 bases are TGTGCCAGCAGCCCAGACAGGGTCCGGCAGCCCCAGCATTTT.

The J gene is TRBJ2-2, the V gene TRBV9; TRBD1 matches at 9 bases. CDR1 is SGDLS, CDR2 YYNGEE, per germline. There are 15 residues in the CDR3. V lost 3 bases, J lost 7 bases, and 7 bases stayed unmatched. The CDR3 bases are TGTGCCAGCAGCGCCGGACAGGGGACAGTCGGGGAGCTGTTTTTT. It encodes CASSAGQGTVGELFF. Based on the CDR3 plus reference TRBV9 and TRBJ2-2, the full variable domain is DSGVTQTPKHLITATGQRVTLRCSPRSGDLSVYWYQQSLDQGLQFLIQYYNGEERAKGNILERFSAQQFPDLHSELNLSSLELGDSALYFCASSAGQGTVGELFFGEGSRLTVL.

This clone showed up just once. Within the sample, other DNA sequences also encode this same CDR3. The chain joins TRBV19 to TRBJ2-7; 7 nucleotides match TRBD2. V shed 4 bases and J 3 bases; nucleotides not matched to a gene: 0. The CDR3 runs 12 residues. In germline, CDR1 is LNHDA, CDR2 SQIVND (reference sequence). CDR3 protein: CASSKRGYEQYF. DNA of the CDR3: TGTGCCAGTAGTAAGCGGGGCTACGAGCAGTACTTC.

The V and J genes are TRBV6-2 or TRBV6-3 and TRBJ1-5, with TRBD1 matching 7 bases. The CDR3 is 16 amino acids. Germline V gene lookup returns CDR1 MNHEY and CDR2 SVGEGT. V trimming: 6 bases; J trimming: 3 bases; junction bases outside the gene matches: 11. In DNA form, the CDR3 reads TGTGCCAGCAGCTCCAGACAGGGAACCGTCAATCAGCCCCAGCATTTT. It translates to CASSSRQGTVNQPQHF.

This clone was recorded once. The CDR3 region is CASSLDVPAANEQFF. The CDR3 region has the DNA TGCGCCAGCAGCTTGGATGTCCCCGCGGCCAATGAGCAGTTCTTC. V and J are TRBV5-1 and TRBJ2-1; D unclear. CDR1 and CDR2 (germline): SGHRS, YFSETQ. Trimming took off 0 bases at V and 6 bases at J, with 13 bases between the two ends. The CDR3 contains 15 residues.